The clone carrying this T cell receptor beta chain was counted a few times. Its antigen is currently unknown. Next came a second PCR, run for roughly 6 to 11 cycles, which used a sample-barcoded 5' primer along with a J-beta primer mix. TCRdb reprocessed the 5' RACE reads via MiXCR and lists one record per CDR3 protein. This table has hundreds of thousands of distinct CDR3 sequences, more than 45% appearing once. These data come from a study of blood T cells in healthy people across ages. Peripheral blood, approximately 10 milliliters per donor, was collected. Researchers isolated at least 6 million PBMCs per sample. Points from the study as a whole: Whereas aged donors had fewer naive CD4+ cells, long-lived donors had more of them and higher diversity. Measured against age, TCR beta diversity per million T cells decreased in a roughly linear manner.

Germline CDR1 SQVTM, CDR2 ANQGSEA. This CDR3 region has 13 residues. After removal of 3 bases from V and 3 bases from J, the junction contained 4 bases not matched to a gene. Sequencing was performed on blood. V usage is TRBV29-1 and J usage is TRBJ1-2, with 7 bases fitting TRBD1. The TCR originated in a man aged 30 to 39 in good health. CDR3 in DNA: TGCAGCGTTGACGGCAGGGGGGACTATGGCTACACCTTC. Translation gives CSVDGRGDYGYTF.